The entry below describes one T cell receptor (beta chain). Antigen specificity is unknown. This entry belongs to a study of immune cell composition in non-small cell lung cancer. Across the whole study: Lung adenocarcinoma or squamous carcinoma made up most tumours.

From germline, CDR1 is SQVTM and CDR2 ANQGSEA. Trimming at V came to 4 bases and at J to 1 base, leaving 2 bases not matched to a gene. The CDR3 has 13 residues. TCRdb keeps only in-frame clones here, not all; method: immunoSEQ multiplex PCR. The top ten hold around 9% of the sample, which has more than 3,500 clones, around 68% seen once. Normal lung was taken at the farthest possible site, at least 3 cm from tumour. DNA was extracted from unsorted cell suspensions stored frozen. Study observations and caveats: In adenocarcinoma, maximal tumour-associated clone frequency tracked TIL tumour reactivity. No significant correlation existed between pack-years smoked and tumour clonality.

The chain recombines TRBV29-1 with TRBJ1-1; 8 nucleotides agree with TRBD1. The specimen was non-adjacent lung tissue. This TCR derives from a human donor with non-small cell lung cancer. The CDR3 protein is CSVAQGGNTEAFF. The CDR3 DNA sequence: TGCAGCGTTGCACAGGGGGGGAACACTGAAGCTTTCTTT.